This TCR beta chain is from a study of T-cell memory formation after mild COVID-19. In TCRdb, the 5' RACE reads were re-called with MiXCR into one record per CDR3 protein. The data show 470,000 or so distinct CDR3 sequences, roughly 20% seen once. This CDR3 is 15 amino acids long. V lost 0 bases and J 3 bases, leaving 11 bases between the germline ends. CDR1 and CDR2 (germline): MNHEY, SVGAGI. This clonotype was detected a few times. The antigen is not known. Study-level points and caveats: A second wave expanding day 15 to 37 was CD4+-biased; contracting clones were balanced.

This receptor was identified in an adult woman who had mild COVID-19 (a few samples of this study predate the infection). Cell type and time point are not known. The sequencing input was PBMCs or a T cell subset sorted from them (not recorded which). The chain combines TRBV6-5 with TRBJ1-1, with D perhaps TRBD1 (6 bases). CDR3 nucleotides: TGTGCCAGCAGTTACTCGAGGTGGGGGCACACTGAAGCTTTCTTT. This translates into CASSYSRWGHTEAFF.